Each of the 29 T cell receptor beta chains below was sequenced from the same sample in a study of molecular identifiers for immune sequencing clone quantification. TCRdb reanalysed the PCR reads using MiXCR and keeps one entry per CDR3 protein. Seen here are approximately 670,000 distinct CDR3 sequences, around 20% observed once, and the top ten hold around 0.86%. The material sequenced was naive CD8+ T cells from blood, with Jurkat cell RNA spiked in. Subset reported: FACS-sorted CD8+CD4-CCR7+CD45RA+ naive T cells. All receptors derive from a human donor in good health. Some libraries in this study had Jurkat cell RNA spiked in.

This clonotype was seen a single time. A clone one base away is much larger, so this may be a read error. This chain joins TRBV11-2 and TRBJ2-7; D may be TRBD1 (6 bases). The germline V gene encodes CDR1 SGHAT and CDR2 FQNNGV. The CDR3 consists of 14 residues. The CDR3 protein is CANSLAATGNEQYF. The CDR3 bases are TGTGCCAACAGCTTAGCCGCAACAGGGAACGAGCAGTACTTC.

This clonotype was counted at least ten times. Here the CDR3 reads CASSVSSLGNEQYF. The CDR3 region has the DNA TGTGCCAGCAGCGTAAGCAGCCTAGGTAACGAGCAGTACTTC. The V gene is TRBV9, the J gene TRBJ2-7; no firm D call. V was trimmed by 1 base and J by 5 bases, leaving 13 bases between them. Germline V gene data show CDR1 as SGDLS and CDR2 as YYNGEE. This CDR3 has 14 residues.

The CDR3 DNA reads as TGTGCCAGCAGCTTAGCAATCGGGGACGAGTTCTTC. It translates to CASSLAIGDEFF. The V and J genes are TRBV7-9 and TRBJ2-1; the D call may be TRBD1 or TRBD2 (5 bases each). The germline V gene encodes CDR1 SEHNR and CDR2 FQNEAQ (reference sequence). The CDR3 consists of 12 residues. Trimming removed 0 bases from V and 14 bases from J, with 11 bases in between.

The V call is TRBV7-9, the J call TRBJ1-3; a possible D gene is TRBD1 (5 bases). Trimming left V 5 bases short and J 2 bases short, with 13 bases between. Looked up from germline, CDR1 is SEHNR and CDR2 is FQNEAQ (reference sequence). The CDR3 spans 15 residues. As DNA, the CDR3 is TGTGCCAGCAGCACCTCGCCGGGGCCTGGAAACACCATATATTTT. It specifies CASSTSPGPGNTIYF.

This clonotype was observed many times. The chain combines TRBV18 with TRBJ2-7; maybe TRBD1 (6 bases). V was trimmed by 0 bases and J by 2 bases, leaving 14 bases between them. The CDR3 totals 16 residues. Germline V gene data show CDR1 as KGHSH and CDR2 as LQKENI. CDR3 DNA: TGTGCCAGCTCACCACCGCTCACAGGGATCCCCTACGAGCAGTACTTC. Translation gives CASSPPLTGIPYEQYF.

In its sample, this clonotype was seen a few times. The chain has TRBV5-6 and TRBJ2-5; 9 nucleotides line up with TRBD1. In germline, CDR1 is SGHDT, CDR2 YYEEEE. The CDR3 has 15 residues. Unmatched junction bases numbered 10, after V lost 5 bases and J lost 5 bases. CDR3 region: CASRYGTGKRETQYF. The CDR3, as DNA: TGTGCCAGCAGGTACGGGACAGGGAAACGGGAGACCCAGTACTTC.

This clonotype came up many times. This rearrangement joins TRBV11-2 to TRBJ2-7; D uncertain. The CDR3 runs to 12 residues. The germline gives CDR1 SGHAT, CDR2 FQNNGV. V lost 3 bases and J 5 bases, leaving 8 bases between the germline ends. Here the CDR3 DNA reads TGTGCCAGCAGCTTGGGGATTCACGAGCAGTACTTC. Its translation is CASSLGIHEQYF.

This clonotype was seen ten or more times. The chain links TRBV4-1 to TRBJ1-5; D not certain. The germline V and J ends were trimmed by 0 bases and 6 bases, with 15 bases remaining between them. The CDR3 length is 16 residues. The germline V gene has CDR1 MGHRA and CDR2 YSYEKL. CDR3 sequence: CASSQDGSGESQPQHF. The CDR3 region has the DNA TGCGCCAGCAGCCAAGATGGGTCAGGTGAAAGTCAGCCCCAGCATTTT.

Many counts were recorded for this clonotype. The rearrangement uses TRBV4-2 and TRBJ2-5; D gene unclear. CDR3 size: 15 residues. CDR1 and CDR2 from the germline V gene are LGHNA and YNFKEQ. V lost 0 bases and J 5 bases, leaving 13 bases between the germline ends. The CDR3 is CASSQDKGVGETQYF. The CDR3 coding sequence is TGTGCCAGCAGCCAAGATAAGGGTGTCGGGGAGACCCAGTACTTC.

This clonotype was observed many times. The chain is built from TRBV11-3 and TRBJ1-1; weak D call: TRBD1 (6 bases). Per germline, CDR1 SGHNT and CDR2 YENEEA. The CDR3 loop spans 14 amino acids. Trimming shortened V by 6 bases and J by 0 bases, and 11 bases separated the two germline ends. CDR3 nucleotide sequence: TGTGCCAGCAGTTCCAGGGGACTGAACACTGAAGCTTTCTTT. Amino acids: CASSSRGLNTEAFF.

This clonotype was counted a few times. The V call is TRBV20-1, the J call TRBJ1-2, with 10 nucleotides matching TRBD1. The CDR3 spans 13 residues. V shed 0 bases, J shed 6 bases, and the junction held 1 base outside the gene matches. Per germline, CDR1 DFQATT and CDR2 SNEGSKA (reference sequence). The CDR3 bases are TGCAGTGCTAGAGAGACAGGGGGCGATGGCTACACCTTC. Translating gives CSARETGGDGYTF.

Notes on this clonotype: This could be a read error, since a much larger clone is one nucleotide away. The genes are TRBV7-7 and TRBJ2-5; 8 bases fit TRBD1. There are 15 residues in the CDR3. The germline CDR1 and CDR2 sequences are SSHAT and FNYEAQ (reference sequence). CDR3 region: CSSSLTPGQEETQYF. The CDR3 bases are TGTTCCAGCAGTTTGACTCCGGGACAGGAGGAGACCCAGTACTTC.

A few counts support this clonotype. The rearrangement uses TRBV6-2 or TRBV6-3 and TRBJ2-5; 7 bases fit TRBD1. Germline-derived CDR1 and CDR2 are MNHEY and SVGEGT. J was trimmed by 4 bases and V by 4 bases; bases with no gene match: 3. The CDR3 contains 13 residues. As DNA, the CDR3 is TGTGCCAGCAGTTTTTACAGGGGAGAGACCCAGTACTTC. Translating it yields CASSFYRGETQYF.

For this clonotype: It may be a read error: a sequence one base away is much more abundant. The CDR3 bases are TGTGCCGGCAGTTTATTTTGGCGGCAGGATGCCGGGGAGCTGTTTTTT. Protein product: CAGSLFWRQDAGELFF. This chain connects TRBV12-3 or TRBV12-4 to TRBJ2-2; D not certain. This CDR3 is built from 16 residues.

There are many counts of this clonotype. V is TRBV6-6 and J is TRBJ2-1; 11 nucleotides line up with TRBD2. The CDR3 loop spans 17 amino acids. Trimming removed 5 bases from V and 8 bases from J; junction bases left unmatched: 14. Germline CDR1 is MNHNY and CDR2 is SVGAGI (reference sequence). CDR3 residues: CASSGLAGGPQRDEQFF. CDR3 DNA sequence: TGTGCCAGCAGTGGGCTAGCGGGAGGCCCCCAGAGGGATGAGCAGTTCTTC.

This clonotype came up many times. This chain connects TRBV28 to TRBJ2-2; perhaps D is TRBD1 or TRBD2 (5 bases each). V lost 6 bases and J lost 5, with 16 bases in between. The CDR3 loop spans 15 amino acids. Germline CDR1 reads MDHEN; CDR2 reads SYDVKM. Here the CDR3 DNA reads TGTGCCAGCAGGTCGCGCCGGGACGCAACCGGGGAGCTGTTTTTT. Protein: CASRSRRDATGELFF. Filled out from reference TRBV28 and TRBJ2-2, the complete variable domain reads DVKVTQSSRYLVKRTGEKVFLECVQDMDHENMFWYRQDPGLGLRLIYFSYDVKMKEKGDIPEGYSVSREKKERFSLILESASTNQTSMYLCASRSRRDATGELFFGEGSRLTVL.

A single count supports this clonotype. The CDR3 loop reads CASSPPLTGAYEQYF. Written as DNA, the CDR3 is TGTGCCAGCTCACCACCGTTGACGGGAGCTTACGAGCAGTACTTC. The chain has TRBV18 and TRBJ2-7; D possibly corresponds to TRBD2 (6 bases). CDR1 KGHSH and CDR2 LQKENI come from the germline V gene. V was trimmed by 0 bases and J by 4 bases, leaving 13 bases between them. The CDR3 extends over 15 amino acids. Full variable domain (missing parts from reference TRBV18 and TRBJ2-7): NAGVMQNPRHLVRRRGQEARLRCSPMKGHSHVYWYRQLPEEGLKFMVYLQKENIIDESGMPKERFSAEFPKEGPSILRIQQVVRGDSAAYFCASSPPLTGAYEQYFGPGTRLTVT.

The chain carries TRBV5-4 and TRBJ2-7; D might be TRBD2 (6 bases). CDR3 length equals 17 residues. Looked up from germline, CDR1 is SGHNT and CDR2 is YYREEE (reference sequence). The germline V and J ends were trimmed by 3 bases and 2 bases, with 21 bases remaining between them. CDR3 nucleotide sequence: TGTGCCAGCAGCTCCTCGGGGACTCCGGGGCTCCCCTACGAGCAGTACTTC. This gives the protein CASSSSGTPGLPYEQYF.

This clonotype was found a few times. The chain recombines TRBV6-5 with TRBJ2-1; weak D call: TRBD2 (6 bases). The CDR3 spans 14 residues. The germline CDR1 and CDR2 sequences are MNHEY and SVGAGI. With 2 bases removed from V and 8 bases from J, the gap between germline ends came to 13 bases. This CDR3 reads CASSYDYRGDEQFF. In nucleotides, the CDR3 is TGTGCCAGCAGTTACGACTACCGCGGGGATGAGCAGTTCTTC.

The chain couples TRBV28 to TRBJ1-5, with D possibly matching TRBD1 (6 bases). CDR3 length: 15 amino acids. Trimming took off 8 bases at V and 7 bases at J, with 21 bases between the two ends. CDR1 is MDHEN and CDR2 is SYDVKM in the germline V gene. CDR3: CASAPRTGLGQPQHF. In DNA, the CDR3 is TGTGCCAGCGCCCCCCGTACAGGGCTCGGGCAGCCCCAGCATTTT.

This clonotype was recorded many times. This chain joins TRBV19 and TRBJ2-7, with 8 bases matching TRBD1. Trimming removed 2 bases from V and 2 bases from J; junction bases left unmatched: 2. There are 14 residues in the CDR3. Germline V gives CDR1 LNHDA, CDR2 SQIVND (reference sequence). DNA of the CDR3: TGTGCCAGTAGTATAACAGGGGGTACCTACGAGCAGTACTTC. It specifies CASSITGGTYEQYF.

DNA for the CDR3: TGTGCCAGCAGCCACTGGGGTTCGAGCTCCTACGAGCAGTACTTC. This sequence encodes CASSHWGSSSYEQYF. V is TRBV13 and J is TRBJ2-7; D is unresolved. The ends were cut back, 5 bases at V and 0 bases at J, with 14 bases in the middle. The CDR3 spans 15 residues. Germline assignment: CDR1 PRHDT and CDR2 FYEKMQ (reference sequence). Filled out from reference TRBV13 and TRBJ2-7, the complete variable domain reads AAGVIQSPRHLIKEKRETATLKCYPIPRHDTVYWYQQGPGQDPQFLISFYEKMQSDKGSIPDRFSAQQFSDYHSELNMSSLELGDSALYFCASSHWGSSSYEQYFGPGTRLTVT.

This clonotype was picked up many times. The CDR3 DNA follows: TGCGCCAGCAGCTTGGCCCCGGGGGCGTCCTACGAGCAGTACTTC. Protein sequence: CASSLAPGASYEQYF. The V gene is TRBV5-1, the J gene TRBJ2-7; D is perhaps TRBD1 or TRBD2 (6 bases each). Germline lookup yields CDR1 SGHRS and CDR2 YFSETQ. Trimming pared 0 bases from V and 1 base from J, leaving 11 bases between. The CDR3 is 15 amino acids. The whole variable domain, filled in from reference TRBV5-1 and TRBJ2-7, reads KAGVTQTPRYLIKTRGQQVTLSCSPISGHRSVSWYQQTPGQGLQFLFEYFSETQRNKGNFPGRFSGRQFSNSRSEMNVSTLELGDSALYLCASSLAPGASYEQYFGPGTRLTVT.

For this clonotype: This may come from a read error, since a much larger clone is one base off. This chain connects TRBV20-1 to TRBJ2-1, with D possibly matching TRBD2 (6 bases). This CDR3 contains 15 residues. CDR1 and CDR2 from the germline V gene are DFQATT and SNEGSKA (reference sequence). The CDR3 spells CSVSTRGRSYSEQFF. The CDR3 bases are TGCAGTGTTTCCACCCGGGGGAGGTCCTACAGTGAGCAGTTCTTC.

This chain connects TRBV7-6 to TRBJ2-6; 7 bases map to TRBD1. V dropped 3 bases and J dropped 4; count of bases not matched to a gene: 3. CDR1 and CDR2 from the germline V gene are SGHVS and FNYEAQ. The CDR3 is 15 amino acids. CDR3 in DNA: TGTGCCAGCAGCTTCAGGACAGGAGGGGCCAACGTCCTGACTTTC. It codes for CASSFRTGGANVLTF.

With respect to this clonotype: The conserved final phenylalanine or tryptophan is absent from the CDR3, which likely points to a read error. The rearrangement uses TRBV29-1 and TRBJ2-3; 8 bases agree with TRBD2. The CDR3 loop spans 14 amino acids. The V gene's germline CDR1 is SQVTM and CDR2 ANQGSEA. V was pared by 6 bases and J by 0 bases, with 5 bases of the junction left unmatched. In nucleotides, the CDR3 is TGCAGCGTCATACTAGCGGATAGCACAGATACGCAGTATCTT. Protein: CSVILADSTDTQYL.

This clonotype was counted many times. This chain joins TRBV6-5 and TRBJ2-7; a weak D match, TRBD2 (5 bases). Germline-derived CDR1 and CDR2 are MNHEY and SVGAGI. V lost 0 bases to trimming and J lost 7 bases, with 10 bases between them. This CDR3 spans 13 amino acids. The CDR3 protein is CASSYSVGDEQYF. CDR3 DNA: TGTGCCAGCAGTTACTCGGTCGGGGATGAGCAGTACTTC.

This clonotype was seen a handful of times. V is TRBV6-1 and J is TRBJ1-5; D remains ambiguous. V was clipped by 3 bases and J by 5 bases, with 23 bases between them. Looked up from germline, CDR1 is MNHNS and CDR2 is SASEGT. The CDR3 sequence is 18 residues long. The CDR3 is CASSDTLSVLLEDQPQHF. The CDR3 nucleotides are TGTGCCAGCAGTGATACACTCTCGGTCCTCCTGGAAGATCAGCCCCAGCATTTT.

This clonotype was counted at least ten times. V usage is TRBV29-1 and J usage is TRBJ2-7; 9 bases map to TRBD1. CDR1 is SQVTM, CDR2 ANQGSEA, per germline. Trimming cost V 7 bases and J 2 bases; bases outside gene matches: 3. The CDR3 length is 12 residues. CDR3 bases: TGCAGCGCCGGGACAGGGACCTACGAGCAGTACTTC. Amino acid sequence: CSAGTGTYEQYF.